This T cell receptor beta chain was identified during a study of blood T cell repertoires in COVID-19. Trimming pared 0 bases from V and 0 bases from J, leaving 4 bases between. Looked up from germline, CDR1 is SGHRS and CDR2 is YFSETQ. The CDR3 spans 14 residues. This clone was counted only a few times. Assay used: immunoSEQ multiplex PCR; TCRdb lists only in-frame clones, some missing. This sample has 250,000 or so clones, with around 81% found just once. Sequenced material: PBMCs or T cells enriched from blood (not recorded which). The chain uses TRBV5-1 and TRBJ1-5; D gene ambiguous. The TCR sequence derives from a man aged 50-59 years who had recovered from COVID-19. CDR3: CASSLDSSNQPQHF. The DNA for the CDR3 is TGCGCCAGCAGCTTGGACAGTAGCAATCAGCCCCAGCATTTT.